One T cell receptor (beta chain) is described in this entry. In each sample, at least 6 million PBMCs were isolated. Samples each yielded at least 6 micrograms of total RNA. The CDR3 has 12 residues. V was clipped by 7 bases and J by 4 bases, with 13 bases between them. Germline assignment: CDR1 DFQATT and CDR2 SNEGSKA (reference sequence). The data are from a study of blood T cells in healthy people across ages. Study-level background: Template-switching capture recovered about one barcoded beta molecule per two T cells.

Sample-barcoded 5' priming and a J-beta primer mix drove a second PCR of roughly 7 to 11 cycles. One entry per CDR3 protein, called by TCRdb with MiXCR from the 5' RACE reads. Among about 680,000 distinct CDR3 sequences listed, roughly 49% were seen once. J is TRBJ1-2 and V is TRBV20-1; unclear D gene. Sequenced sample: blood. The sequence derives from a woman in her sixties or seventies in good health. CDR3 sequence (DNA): TGCAGTGTCCCGTTGGTTCCCTATGGCTACACCTTC. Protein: CSVPLVPYGYTF.